The source of this TCR beta chain is a study of cytomegalovirus exposure and HLA in healthy donors. Study context: Unique TCR beta sequences numbering 117 million came from 150 million to 200 million T cells in an earlier analysis.

PCR amplification relied on 60 Vbeta primers (plus 13 Jbeta primers). Repertoires were generated with immunoSEQ multiplex PCR, while TCRdb's copy carries only in-frame clones and drops some. The sample lists about 160,000 clones, 60% to 80% seen once, with 2.2% in the top ten. Study results and limitations: The authors confirmed in vitro that three CMV-associated chains were specific for CMV antigens. As a later analysis showed, a missense DCLRE1C variant was linked to trimming of TCR beta V- and J-genes.

With respect to this clone: The antigen is not known.

From germline, CDR1 is LNHDA and CDR2 SQIVND (reference sequence). The CDR3 has 15 amino acids. Trimming took off 3 bases at V and 6 bases at J, with 16 bases between the two ends. The study sampled nominally healthy donors, though unrecorded immune exposures were likely. The specimen was PBMCs. The TCR was taken from a man aged 45-60 years in good health and CMV-seropositive. This chain uses TRBV19 with TRBJ2-3; TRBD1 is a possible D gene (5 bases). CDR3 region: CASSIGQGKLDTQYF. For the CDR3, the DNA is TGTGCCAGTAGTATTGGGCAGGGCAAGTTGGATACGCAGTATTTT. Looking up the rest from reference TRBV19 and TRBJ2-3 gives the full variable domain: DGGITQSPKYLFRKEGQNVTLSCEQNLNHDAMYWYRQDPGQGLRLIYYSQIVNDFQKGDIAEGYSVSREKKESFPLTVTSAQKNPTAFYLCASSIGQGKLDTQYFGPGTRLTVL.